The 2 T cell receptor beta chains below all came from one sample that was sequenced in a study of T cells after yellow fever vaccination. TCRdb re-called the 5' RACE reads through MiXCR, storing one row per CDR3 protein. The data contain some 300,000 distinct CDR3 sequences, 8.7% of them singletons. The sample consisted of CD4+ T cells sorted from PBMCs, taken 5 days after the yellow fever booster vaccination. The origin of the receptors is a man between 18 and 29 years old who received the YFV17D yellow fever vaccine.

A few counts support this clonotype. CDR3 DNA sequence: TGTGCCAGAAGCGGAAACAGGGGGCAAACCGGGGAGCTGTTTTTT. Translation: CARSGNRGQTGELFF. The chain has TRBV5-3 and TRBJ2-2; TRBD1 matches at 9 bases. TRBV5-3 counts as an open reading frame of uncertain function. The V gene end was trimmed by 4 bases and the J gene end by 5 bases; junction bases not matched to a gene: 6. The CDR3 spans 15 residues.

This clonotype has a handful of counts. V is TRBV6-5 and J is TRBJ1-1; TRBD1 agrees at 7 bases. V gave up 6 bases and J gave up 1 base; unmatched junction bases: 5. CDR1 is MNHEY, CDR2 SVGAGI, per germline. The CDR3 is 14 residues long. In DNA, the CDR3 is TGTGCCAGCAGGTTCGACAGGGCGAACACTGAAGCTTTCTTT. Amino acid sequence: CASRFDRANTEAFF.